These 30 T cell receptor beta chains share one sample of origin, sequenced in a study of regulatory T cells in long-lasting Graves disease. Through Arm-PCR of CDR3 regions and iRepertoire HTBI primers, TCR beta libraries were built. TCRdb reprocessed the multiplex PCR reads with MiXCR, giving one entry per CDR3 protein. Counted here are some 410,000 distinct CDR3 sequences, approximately 16% occurring once; the ten biggest clones make up about 10%. Time point indicated: newly diagnosed GD, antithyroid drugs for less than 3 months. PBMC RNA was the source of the TCR library. In addition, the sample was reused for a study of T cells in Graves' hyperthyroidism and ophthalmopathy.

This specimen consisted of peripheral blood mononuclear cells (PBMCs), obtained at new diagnosis, from a patient treated with antithyroid drugs. Source of these receptors: a woman in her twenties or thirties with Graves disease.

The chain couples TRBV19 to TRBJ1-1; a weak D match, TRBD1 (5 bases). Per the germline V gene, CDR1 is LNHDA and CDR2 is SQIVND (reference sequence). V lost 5 bases to trimming and J lost 0 bases, with 13 bases between them. This CDR3 spans 15 amino acids. The CDR3 DNA reads TGTGCCAGTAGTCTCATCGGGGGATTGAACACTGAAGCTTTCTTT. This sequence encodes CASSLIGGLNTEAFF.

This clonotype has at least ten counts. The chain links TRBV6-1 to TRBJ2-3, with TRBD2 matching over 10 bases. The CDR3 is 15 residues long. Germline lookup yields CDR1 MNHNS and CDR2 SASEGT. Losses at the gene ends were 2 bases for V and 2 bases for J; bases not matched to a gene: 1. The CDR3 DNA reads as TGTGCCAGCAGTGAACTAGCGGGAGTCACAGATACGCAGTATTTT. Amino acid sequence: CASSELAGVTDTQYF.

The chain has TRBV24-1 and TRBJ1-2; TRBD1 matches at 7 bases. V trimming: 5 bases; J trimming: 6 bases; junction bases outside the gene matches: 8. The CDR3 is made up of 14 amino acids. Germline V gives CDR1 KGHDR, CDR2 SFDVKD. CDR3 amino acids: CATSGSRQGDGYTF. Here the CDR3 DNA reads TGTGCCACCAGTGGTTCTCGACAGGGAGATGGCTACACCTTC.

This clonotype was found many times. The chain combines TRBV11-2 with TRBJ2-7; D call uncertain. The CDR3 spans 12 residues. Germline V CDR1 and CDR2: SGHAT, FQNNGV. V was trimmed by 0 bases and J by 6 bases, leaving 6 bases between them. The CDR3: CASSLDPREQYF. Written as DNA, the CDR3 is TGTGCCAGCAGCTTAGATCCGCGCGAGCAGTACTTC.

This clonotype was seen repeatedly, ten times or more. The J gene is TRBJ2-3, the V gene TRBV6-1; 8 nucleotides align to TRBD1. There are 18 residues in the CDR3. The trim removed 6 bases at V and 2 bases at J, leaving 16 bases unmatched. CDR1 is MNHNS, CDR2 SASEGT, per germline. CDR3 protein: CASRRDRDRPLYTDTQYF. The DNA for the CDR3 is TGTGCCAGCAGGCGCGACCGGGACAGGCCTTTATACACAGATACGCAGTATTTT.

This clonotype has more than one count but fewer than ten. The chain links TRBV20-1 to TRBJ2-5; D ambiguous. CDR3 length: 12 residues. V was pared by 6 bases and J by 0 bases, with 8 bases between. Looked up from germline, CDR1 is DFQATT and CDR2 is SNEGSKA (reference sequence). CDR3 bases: TGCAGTGCCACAGAGAACCAAGAGACCCAGTACTTC. Amino acids: CSATENQETQYF.

V is TRBV10-3 and J is TRBJ2-3; D possibly matches TRBD1 or TRBD2 (5 bases each). The V and J ends lost 2 bases and 4 bases respectively, with 16 bases between them. The CDR3 covers 16 residues. Germline loops: CDR1 ENHRY, CDR2 SYGVKD. The CDR3 DNA reads TGTGCCATCAGTGAGAGACCGGGGACCGGAGCAGATACGCAGTATTTT. It is translated as CAISERPGTGADTQYF.

This clonotype showed up many times. The chain links TRBV7-2 to TRBJ2-2, with no clear D. Germline CDR1 SGHTA, CDR2 FQGNSA. V lost 6 bases and J 6 bases, leaving 11 bases between the germline ends. CDR3 length: 13 residues. CDR3 bases: TGTGCCAGCAGGGGCGGTAGGTCCGGGGAGCTGTTTTTT. Residues: CASRGGRSGELFF.

This clonotype was seen repeatedly, ten times or more. This chain joins TRBV5-1 and TRBJ2-1; TRBD1 aligns across 9 bases. Trimming at V came to 1 base and at J to 5 bases, leaving 1 base not matched to a gene. The V gene's germline CDR1 is SGHRS and CDR2 YFSETQ. The CDR3 spans 14 residues. The CDR3 sequence is CASSLTGGNNEQFF. CDR3 sequence (DNA): TGCGCCAGCAGCTTGACAGGGGGCAACAATGAGCAGTTCTTC.

The chain is built from TRBV7-4 and TRBJ1-1, with TRBD1 matching 10 bases. V lost 5 bases, J lost 4 bases, and 10 bases stayed unmatched. The CDR3 covers 16 residues. The germline CDR1 and CDR2 sequences are SGHVT and SQSDAQ. The CDR3 loop is CASSPERGTGATEAFF. As DNA, the CDR3 is TGTGCCAGCAGCCCCGAACGGGGGACAGGGGCCACTGAAGCTTTCTTT.

The V gene is TRBV27, the J gene TRBJ2-7; maybe TRBD2 (5 bases). Trimming shortened V by 6 bases and J by 2 bases, and 14 bases separated the two germline ends. The germline V gene encodes CDR1 MNHEY and CDR2 SMNVEV (reference sequence). The CDR3 loop spans 14 amino acids. CDR3 bases: TGTGCCAGCAGCCCCTGGACTGGACCCTACGAGCAGTACTTC. Translated, it gives CASSPWTGPYEQYF.

V usage is TRBV28 and J usage is TRBJ1-5; possibly TRBD1 for D (5 bases). Trimming stripped 11 bases from V and 1 base from J, with 12 bases between. Germline V CDR1 and CDR2: MDHEN, SYDVKM. The CDR3 is 13 residues long. The CDR3 DNA sequence: TGTGCCGGGGGGGAGGGGAGCAATCAGCCCCAGCATTTT. It codes for CAGGEGSNQPQHF.

This clonotype was counted between two and nine times. CDR3 residues: CSYSGSTYEQYF. DNA for the CDR3: TGCAGCTACAGCGGGTCCACCTACGAGCAGTACTTC. The gene calls are TRBV20-1 and TRBJ2-7; tentatively, D is TRBD2 (6 bases). The CDR3 has 12 amino acids. Germline lookup yields CDR1 DFQATT and CDR2 SNEGSKA (reference sequence).

The rearrangement links TRBV6-2 or TRBV6-3 to TRBJ1-4; 8 bases map to TRBD1. Germline V gene lookup returns CDR1 MNHEY and CDR2 SVGEGT. CDR3 length: 17 residues. V shed 5 bases and J 7 bases; nucleotides not matched to a gene: 15. In DNA form, the CDR3 reads TGTGCCAGCAGTGAAGCGGGACAGGCTGTAGCCATTGAAAAACTGTTTTTT. Residues: CASSEAGQAVAIEKLFF.

As regards this clonotype: A much larger clone differs by one base, so this may be a read error. The chain uses TRBV28 and TRBJ2-3, with unresolved D. Germline V lookup: CDR1 MDHEN, CDR2 SYDVKM. This CDR3 spans 16 amino acids. Trimming removed 6 bases at V and 0 bases at J, with 16 bases between. In nucleotides, the CDR3 is TGTGCCAGCAGCAGACCAGTTTTTTCCAGCACAGATACGCAGTATTTT. Amino acids: CASSRPVFSSTDTQYF.

This rearrangement joins TRBV4-3 to TRBJ1-6, with a possible D match to TRBD1 (5 bases). CDR1 is LGHNA, CDR2 YSLEER, per germline. Trimming removed 0 bases at V and 5 bases at J, with 8 bases between. The CDR3 covers 15 residues. CDR3 DNA sequence: TGCGCCAGCAGCCAAGATTGGGGCAATAATTCACCCCTCCACTTT. Amino acids: CASSQDWGNNSPLHF.

The rearrangement joins TRBV6-2 or TRBV6-3 to TRBJ2-7, with TRBD2 as a possible D gene (5 bases). Trimming left V 2 bases short and J 3 bases short, with 14 bases between. From germline, CDR1 is MNHEY and CDR2 SVGEGT. The CDR3 spans 15 residues. The CDR3 nucleotides are TGTGCCAGCAGTTACGGAAGAGGGTTTGTCTACGAGCAGTACTTC. Translated, it gives CASSYGRGFVYEQYF.

The chain employs TRBV6-2 or TRBV6-3 and TRBJ2-1, with D perhaps TRBD2 (6 bases). Germline V lookup: CDR1 MNHEY, CDR2 SVGEGT. Trimming left V 0 bases short and J 9 bases short, with 15 bases between. This CDR3 comprises 15 residues. The CDR3 nucleotides read TGTGCCAGCAGTTACTCAACCGGGAGTTTAGGTGAGCAGTTCTTC. Translating gives CASSYSTGSLGEQFF.

In its sample, this clonotype was seen many times. This rearrangement joins TRBV20-1 to TRBJ2-3; D gene ambiguous. The V end was cut by 3 bases, the J end by 5 bases, with 9 bases between. CDR1 is DFQATT, CDR2 SNEGSKA, per germline (reference sequence). CDR3 length: 12 residues. The CDR3 DNA is TGCAGTGCTAGTACAGTTGAAGATACGCAGTATTTT. This sequence encodes CSASTVEDTQYF.

Remarks on this clonotype: A read error may explain this, as a much larger clone is one base away. The chain uses TRBV20-1 and TRBJ2-2; D call uncertain. V was clipped by 4 bases and J by 0 bases, with 0 bases between them. The CDR3 has 11 amino acids. Germline values: CDR1 DFQATT, CDR2 SNEGSKA (reference sequence). CDR3: CSATNTGELFF. CDR3 nucleotide sequence: TGCAGTGCTACGAACACCGGGGAGCTGTTTTTT.

This clonotype was counted many times. The chain recombines TRBV7-3 with TRBJ1-1; 7 nucleotides match TRBD1. Germline-derived CDR1 and CDR2 are SGHTA and FQGTGA. There are 13 residues in the CDR3. The V segment lost 6 bases and the J segment 10 bases; nucleotides outside the gene matches: 11. The CDR3 DNA sequence: TGTGCCAGCAGTCCATACCCTAACAGGGGAGCTTTCTTT. Translating it yields CASSPYPNRGAFF.

As regards this clonotype: The junction departs from the called germline gene at one end, perhaps through a read error. The genes are TRBV7-2 and TRBJ1-5; possible D gene TRBD1, 6 bases. Germline values: CDR1 SGHTA, CDR2 FQGNSA. The CDR3 runs 14 residues. CDR3 sequence reads: CVSSFTGFGQPQHF. In DNA, the CDR3 is TGTGTCAGCAGCTTTACAGGGTTCGGTCAGCCCCAGCATTTT.

This clonotype showed up many times. The rearrangement joins TRBV7-2 to TRBJ2-1; 7 bases agree with TRBD2. Germline V gene lookup returns CDR1 SGHTA and CDR2 FQGNSA. The CDR3 covers 12 residues. After removal of 11 bases from V and 4 bases from J, the junction contained 5 bases not matched to a gene. The CDR3 spells CAGGGVYNEQFF. The CDR3 coding sequence is TGTGCCGGCGGGGGTGTGTACAATGAGCAGTTCTTC. The full variable domain, its missing parts supplied by reference TRBV7-2 and TRBJ2-1, is GAGVSQSPSNKVTEKGKDVELRCDPISGHTALYWYRQSLGQGLEFLIYFQGNSAPDKSGLPSDRFSAERTGGSVSTLTIQRTQQEDSAVYLCAGGGVYNEQFFGPGTRLTVL.

In this sample, this clonotype turned up a few times. V and J are TRBV19 and TRBJ2-7; D may be TRBD1 or TRBD2 (6 bases each). This CDR3 is 15 amino acids long. Deletions cut 6 bases from V and 0 bases from J, with 15 bases between. Germline CDR1 and CDR2: LNHDA and SQIVND (reference sequence). CDR3 protein: CASRLGGGSSYEQYF. The CDR3 DNA reads TGTGCCAGTAGACTAGGAGGGGGAAGCTCCTACGAGCAGTACTTC. The full variable domain, its missing parts supplied by reference TRBV19 and TRBJ2-7, is DGGITQSPKYLFRKEGQNVTLSCEQNLNHDAMYWYRQDPGQGLRLIYYSQIVNDFQKGDIAEGYSVSREKKESFPLTVTSAQKNPTAFYLCASRLGGGSSYEQYFGPGTRLTVT.

This clonotype was recorded at least ten times. The chain carries TRBV4-1 and TRBJ1-1; unclear D gene. The germline V gene has CDR1 MGHRA and CDR2 YSYEKL. V shed 0 bases and J shed 4 bases, with 12 bases lying between them. CDR3 length: 15 amino acids. The CDR3 coding sequence is TGCGCCAGCAGCCAAGAAGAAGGAGCAGGCACTGAAGCTTTCTTT. This translates into CASSQEEGAGTEAFF.

This clonotype was counted a few times. The CDR3 sequence is CASSQDGADSSYEQYF. In DNA form, the CDR3 reads TGCGCCAGCAGCCAAGACGGGGCGGATAGCTCCTACGAGCAGTACTTC. The rearrangement joins TRBV4-3 to TRBJ2-7; D assignment may be TRBD1 or TRBD2 (5 bases each). CDR3 length equals 16 residues. The germline V gene has CDR1 LGHNA and CDR2 YSLEER. V was trimmed by 0 bases and J by 0 bases, leaving 12 bases between them.

This clonotype came up a few times. The chain recombines TRBV6-2 or TRBV6-3 with TRBJ2-3; no clear D gene. CDR1 is MNHEY and CDR2 is SVGEGT in the germline V gene. The CDR3 has 15 amino acids. Trimming shortened V by 2 bases and J by 0 bases, and 9 bases separated the two germline ends. The CDR3 DNA reads TGTGCCAGCAGTTACCTGGCGTCCAGCACAGATACGCAGTATTTT. Protein: CASSYLASSTDTQYF.

This clonotype occurred a few times. The J gene is TRBJ2-7, the V gene TRBV20-1, with 11 positions matching TRBD2. Trimming at V came to 2 bases and at J to 2 bases, leaving 11 bases not matched to a gene. The germline V gene encodes CDR1 DFQATT and CDR2 SNEGSKA (reference sequence). There are 17 residues in the CDR3. The CDR3 is CSARFGAGLAETYEQYF. The CDR3 bases are TGCAGTGCTAGATTTGGGGCGGGACTAGCGGAGACCTACGAGCAGTACTTC.

V gene TRBV15 combines with J gene TRBJ2-7, with 8 bases that match TRBD2. Looked up from germline, CDR1 is LNHNV and CDR2 is YYDKDF (reference sequence). After removal of 0 bases from V and 2 bases from J, the junction contained 9 bases not matched to a gene. This CDR3 has 17 residues. The CDR3 DNA follows: TGTGCCACCAGCAGAGACTCCGGGATTAGCGGGGCCTACGAGCAGTACTTC. Protein sequence: CATSRDSGISGAYEQYF.

This clonotype has ten or more counts. The V gene is TRBV3-1, the J gene TRBJ1-4; tentative D call: TRBD1 (6 bases). The CDR3 is 15 amino acids. Germline V gene sequence: CDR1 LGHDT, CDR2 YNNKEL (reference sequence). The ends were cut back, 4 bases at V and 3 bases at J, with 12 bases in the middle. In nucleotides, the CDR3 is TGTGCCAGCAGCCTACAACAGGGAGCTAATGAAAAACTGTTTTTT. Protein: CASSLQQGANEKLFF.